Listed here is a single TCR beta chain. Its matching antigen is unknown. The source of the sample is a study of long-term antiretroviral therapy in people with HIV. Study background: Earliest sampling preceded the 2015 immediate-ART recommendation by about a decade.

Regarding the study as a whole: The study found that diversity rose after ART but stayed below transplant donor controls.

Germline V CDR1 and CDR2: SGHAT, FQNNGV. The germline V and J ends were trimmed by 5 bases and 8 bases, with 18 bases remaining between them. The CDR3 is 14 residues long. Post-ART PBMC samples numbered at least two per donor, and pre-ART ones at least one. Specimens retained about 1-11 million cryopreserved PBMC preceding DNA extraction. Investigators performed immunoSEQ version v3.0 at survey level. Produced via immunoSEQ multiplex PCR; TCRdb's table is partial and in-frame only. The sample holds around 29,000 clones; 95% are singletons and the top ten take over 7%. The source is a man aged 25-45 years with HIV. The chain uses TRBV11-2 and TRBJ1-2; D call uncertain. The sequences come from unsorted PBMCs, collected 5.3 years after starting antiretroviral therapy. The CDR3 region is CASSRIGRAGGYTF. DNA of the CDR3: TGTGCCAGCAGCCGCATAGGACGCGCCGGGGGCTACACCTTC.